The T cell receptor beta chain under discussion was sequenced for a study of T-cell reconstitution after alpha-beta-depleted transplantation in children. Trimming stripped 5 bases from V and 4 bases from J, with 15 bases between. The germline gives CDR1 SGHKS, CDR2 YYEKEE (reference sequence). This CDR3 is 14 amino acids long. Unique molecular identifiers were used in preparing the TCRbeta library. TCRdb passed the PCR reads through MiXCR, listing each CDR3 protein once. The sample records 250,000 to 300,000 distinct CDR3 sequences, around 9.6% being singletons. This TCR was sampled from a human donor who donated a stem cell graft to a child with SCID. The sample was PBMCs from the stem cell graft donor, taken from the stem cell graft. The V gene is TRBV5-5, the J gene TRBJ1-2, with D hard to call. CDR3 in DNA: TGTGCCAGCAGGTATGACCTCGGGAGCTATGGCTACACCTTC. Residues: CASRYDLGSYGYTF.